This TCR beta chain was recovered during a study of CD8 T cells in ankylosing spondylitis. The CDR3 length is 14 residues. Germline V lookup: CDR1 KGHSH, CDR2 LQKENI. After removal of 4 bases from V and 0 bases from J, the junction contained 2 bases not matched to a gene. This clonotype appeared many times. A quantitative 5'-RACE method, one with molecular barcodes, was used to make TCR beta libraries. TCRdb re-called the 5' RACE reads with MiXCR, one entry per CDR3 protein. There are 200,000 or so distinct CDR3 sequences in the sample; about 26% occur only once, and 6.6% lies in the top ten. The sample was blood, either unsorted or a sorted T cell fraction (not recorded which). The sequence came from a male donor with ankylosing spondylitis or in good health (not recorded which). V is TRBV18 and J is TRBJ2-5, with 7 bases fitting TRBD1. The CDR3 coding sequence is TGTGCCAGCTCACAAGGACAGGACCAAGAGACCCAGTACTTC. Residues: CASSQGQDQETQYF.